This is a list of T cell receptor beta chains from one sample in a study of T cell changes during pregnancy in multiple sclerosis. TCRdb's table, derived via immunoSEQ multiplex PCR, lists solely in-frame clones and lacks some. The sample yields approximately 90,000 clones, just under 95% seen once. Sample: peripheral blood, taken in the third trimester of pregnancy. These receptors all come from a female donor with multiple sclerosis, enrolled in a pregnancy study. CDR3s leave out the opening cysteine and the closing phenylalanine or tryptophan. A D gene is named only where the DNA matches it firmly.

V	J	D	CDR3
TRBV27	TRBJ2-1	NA	ASSFLAGEQF
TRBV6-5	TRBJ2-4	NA	ASGDSPGQY
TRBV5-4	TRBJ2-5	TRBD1	ASSLQDRGQTQY
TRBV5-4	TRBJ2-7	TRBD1	ASSLGFRTGDHEQY
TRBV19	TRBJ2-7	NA	ASSEVLQPYEQY
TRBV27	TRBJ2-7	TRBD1	ASSSRGMGYEQY
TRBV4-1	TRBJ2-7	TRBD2	ASSQDKTGGSYEQY
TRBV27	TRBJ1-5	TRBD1	ASSTQGGGNQPQH
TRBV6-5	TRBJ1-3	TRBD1	ASTPDRFSGNTIY
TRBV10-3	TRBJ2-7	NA	AISESTTAREQY
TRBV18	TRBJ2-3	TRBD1	ASSPRQGYTDTQY
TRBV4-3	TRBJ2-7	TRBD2	ASSQGERLAGVEEQY
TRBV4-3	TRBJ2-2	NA	ASSSDPPGSVDTGELF
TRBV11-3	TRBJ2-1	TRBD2	ASSFIRPGLAYNEQF
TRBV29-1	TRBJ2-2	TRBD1	SVEEDRVGTGELF